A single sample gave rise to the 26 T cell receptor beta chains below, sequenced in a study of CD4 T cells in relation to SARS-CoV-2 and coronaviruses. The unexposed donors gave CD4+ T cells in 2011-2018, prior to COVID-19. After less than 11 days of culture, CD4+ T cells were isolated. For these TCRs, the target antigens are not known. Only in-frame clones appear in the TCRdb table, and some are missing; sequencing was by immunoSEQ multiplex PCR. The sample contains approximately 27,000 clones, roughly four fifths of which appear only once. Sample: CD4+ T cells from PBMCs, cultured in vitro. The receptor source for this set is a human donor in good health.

The CDR3 loop reads CASSLGSGSISEQFF. The DNA for the CDR3 is TGTGCCAGCAGCTTAGGGAGCGGGAGTATTAGTGAGCAGTTCTTC. This chain links TRBV7-9 with TRBJ2-1, with 8 bases fitting TRBD2. The CDR3 extends over 15 amino acids. J was trimmed by 9 bases and V by 1 base; bases with no gene match: 8. Per germline, CDR1 SEHNR and CDR2 FQNEAQ (reference sequence).

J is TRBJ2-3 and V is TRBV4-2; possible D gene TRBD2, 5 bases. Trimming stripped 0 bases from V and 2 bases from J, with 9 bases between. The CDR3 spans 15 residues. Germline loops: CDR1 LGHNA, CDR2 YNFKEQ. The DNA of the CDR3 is TGTGCCAGCAGCCAAGATCGGCGGGTCACAGATACGCAGTATTTT. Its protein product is CASSQDRRVTDTQYF.

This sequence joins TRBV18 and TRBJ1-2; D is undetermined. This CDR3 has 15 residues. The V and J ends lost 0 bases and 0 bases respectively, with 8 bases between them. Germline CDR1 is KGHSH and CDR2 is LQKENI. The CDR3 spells CASSPPNQANYGYTF. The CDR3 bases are TGTGCCAGCTCACCACCGAATCAGGCTAACTATGGCTACACCTTC.

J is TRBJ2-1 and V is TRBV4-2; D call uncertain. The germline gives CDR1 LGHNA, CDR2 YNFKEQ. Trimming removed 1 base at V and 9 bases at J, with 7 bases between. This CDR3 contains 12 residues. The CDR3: CASSQVAGEQFF. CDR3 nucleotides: TGTGCCAGCAGCCAAGTTGCCGGTGAGCAGTTCTTC.

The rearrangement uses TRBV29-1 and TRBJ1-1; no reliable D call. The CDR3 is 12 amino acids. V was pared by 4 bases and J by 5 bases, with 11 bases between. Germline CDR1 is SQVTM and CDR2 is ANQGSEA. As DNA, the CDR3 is TGCAGCGTTGGGGTTACGGGTACTGAAGCTTTCTTT. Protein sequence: CSVGVTGTEAFF.

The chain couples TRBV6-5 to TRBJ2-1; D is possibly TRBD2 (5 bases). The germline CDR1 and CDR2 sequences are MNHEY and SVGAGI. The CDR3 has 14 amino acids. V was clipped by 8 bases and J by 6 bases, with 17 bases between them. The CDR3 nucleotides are TGTGCCAGCGGCCGACTTTCGGAGGCCAATGAGCAGTTCTTC. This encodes CASGRLSEANEQFF.

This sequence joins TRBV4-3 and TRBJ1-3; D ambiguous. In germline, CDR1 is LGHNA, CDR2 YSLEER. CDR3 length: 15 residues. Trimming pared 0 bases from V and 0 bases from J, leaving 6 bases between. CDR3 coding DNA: TGCGCCAGCAGCCAAGATATAGTCTCTGGAAACACCATATATTTT. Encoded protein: CASSQDIVSGNTIYF.

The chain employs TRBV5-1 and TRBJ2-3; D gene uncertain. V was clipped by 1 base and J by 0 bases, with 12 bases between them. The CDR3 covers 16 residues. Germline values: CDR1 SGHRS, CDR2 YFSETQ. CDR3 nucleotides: TGCGCCAGCAGCTTGATAGGGCTCCCTAGCACAGATACGCAGTATTTT. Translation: CASSLIGLPSTDTQYF. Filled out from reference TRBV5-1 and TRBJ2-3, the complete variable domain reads KAGVTQTPRYLIKTRGQQVTLSCSPISGHRSVSWYQQTPGQGLQFLFEYFSETQRNKGNFPGRFSGRQFSNSRSEMNVSTLELGDSALYLCASSLIGLPSTDTQYFGPGTRLTVL.

The CDR3 protein is CSVGGTGFGTQYF. The CDR3 bases are TGCAGCGTTGGGGGGACAGGGTTCGGGACCCAGTACTTC. The chain recombines TRBV29-1 with TRBJ2-5; 9 bases are shared with TRBD1. The J segment lost 7 bases and the V segment lost 4 bases, leaving 7 bases of the junction unmatched. The CDR3 sequence is 13 residues long. Per the germline V gene, CDR1 is SQVTM and CDR2 is ANQGSEA.

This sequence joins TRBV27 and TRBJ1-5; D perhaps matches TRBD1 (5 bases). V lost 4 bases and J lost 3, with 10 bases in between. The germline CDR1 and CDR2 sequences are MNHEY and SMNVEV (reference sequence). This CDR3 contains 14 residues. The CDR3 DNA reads TGTGCCAGCAGTTGGTCGGGGGACAATCAGCCCCAGCATTTT. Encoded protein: CASSWSGDNQPQHF.

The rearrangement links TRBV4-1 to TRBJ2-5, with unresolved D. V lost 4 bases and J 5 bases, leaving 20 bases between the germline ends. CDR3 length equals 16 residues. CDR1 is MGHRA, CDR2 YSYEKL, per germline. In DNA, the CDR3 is TGCGCCAGCAGCCCCCTGACTCGCTCCCCTAGGGAGACCCAGTACTTC. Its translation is CASSPLTRSPRETQYF.

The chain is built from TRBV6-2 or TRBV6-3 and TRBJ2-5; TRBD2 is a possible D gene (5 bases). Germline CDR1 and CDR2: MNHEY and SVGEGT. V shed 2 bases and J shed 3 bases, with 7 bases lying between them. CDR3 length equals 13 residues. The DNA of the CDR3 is TGTGCCAGCAGTTACGGGAGAGAAGAGACCCAGTACTTC. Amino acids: CASSYGREETQYF.

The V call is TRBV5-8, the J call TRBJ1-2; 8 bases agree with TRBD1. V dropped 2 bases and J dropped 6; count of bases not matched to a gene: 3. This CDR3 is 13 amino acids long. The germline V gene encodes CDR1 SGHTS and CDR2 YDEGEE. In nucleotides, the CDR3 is TGTGCCAGCAGCTTCAGGACAGGGAATGGCTACACCTTC. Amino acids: CASSFRTGNGYTF.

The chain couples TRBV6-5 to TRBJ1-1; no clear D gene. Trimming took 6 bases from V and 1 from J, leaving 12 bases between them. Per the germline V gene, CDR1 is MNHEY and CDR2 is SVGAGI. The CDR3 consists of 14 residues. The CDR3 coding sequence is TGTGCCAGCAGGGACCCTGGGAGGAACACTGAAGCTTTCTTT. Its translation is CASRDPGRNTEAFF.

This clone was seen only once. DNA for the CDR3: TGTGCCAGCAGCGTGGAGGTGGCCGCAAATGAGCAGTTCTTC. It encodes CASSVEVAANEQFF. V and J are TRBV9 and TRBJ2-1; perhaps TRBD2 as D (5 bases). Germline assignment: CDR1 SGDLS and CDR2 YYNGEE. V shed 2 bases and J shed 7 bases, with 13 bases lying between them. The CDR3 consists of 14 residues.

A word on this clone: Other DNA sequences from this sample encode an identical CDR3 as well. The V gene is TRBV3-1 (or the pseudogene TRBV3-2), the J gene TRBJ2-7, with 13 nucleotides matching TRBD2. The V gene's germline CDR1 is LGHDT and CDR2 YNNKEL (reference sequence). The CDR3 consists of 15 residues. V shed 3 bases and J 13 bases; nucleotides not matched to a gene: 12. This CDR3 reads CASSHRTSGSIAQYF. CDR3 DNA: TGTGCCAGCAGCCACAGGACTAGCGGGAGTATCGCGCAATACTTC.

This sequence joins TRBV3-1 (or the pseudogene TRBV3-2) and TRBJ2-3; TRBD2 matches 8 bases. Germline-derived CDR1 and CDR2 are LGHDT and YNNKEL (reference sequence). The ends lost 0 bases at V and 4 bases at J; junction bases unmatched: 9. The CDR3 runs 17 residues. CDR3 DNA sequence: TGTGCCAGCAGCCAAGATTTGCGGGGGGAGTCGGCAGATACGCAGTATTTT. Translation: CASSQDLRGESADTQYF.

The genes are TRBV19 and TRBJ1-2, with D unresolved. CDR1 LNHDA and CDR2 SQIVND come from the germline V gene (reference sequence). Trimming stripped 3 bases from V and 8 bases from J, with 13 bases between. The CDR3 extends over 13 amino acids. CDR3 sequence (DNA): TGTGCCAGTAGTATCTCCAGCCCGAAGGGCTACACCTTC. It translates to CASSISSPKGYTF.

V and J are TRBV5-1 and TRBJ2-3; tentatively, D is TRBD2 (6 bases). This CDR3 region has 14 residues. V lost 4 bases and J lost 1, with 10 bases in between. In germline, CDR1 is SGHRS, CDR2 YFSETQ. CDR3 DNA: TGCGCCAGCAGCCAGACGGGGGGCACAGATACGCAGTATTTT. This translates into CASSQTGGTDTQYF.

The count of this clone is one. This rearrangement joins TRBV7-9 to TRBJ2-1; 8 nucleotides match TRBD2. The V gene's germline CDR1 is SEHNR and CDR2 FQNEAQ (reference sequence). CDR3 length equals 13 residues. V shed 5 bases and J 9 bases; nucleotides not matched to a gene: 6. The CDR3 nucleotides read TGTGCCAGCAGCCCATTCGGGGGGGGTGAGCAGTTCTTC. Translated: CASSPFGGGEQFF.

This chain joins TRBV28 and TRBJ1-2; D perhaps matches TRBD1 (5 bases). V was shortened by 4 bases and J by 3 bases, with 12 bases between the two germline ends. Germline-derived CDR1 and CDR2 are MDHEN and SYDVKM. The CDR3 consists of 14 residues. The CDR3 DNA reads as TGTGCCAGCAGTTCCTTGACAGACCACTATGGCTACACCTTC. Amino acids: CASSSLTDHYGYTF.

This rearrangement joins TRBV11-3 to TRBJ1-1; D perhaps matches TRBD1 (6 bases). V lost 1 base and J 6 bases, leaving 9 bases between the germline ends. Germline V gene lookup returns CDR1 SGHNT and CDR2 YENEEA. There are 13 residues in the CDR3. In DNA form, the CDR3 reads TGTGCCAGCAGCTTAGCGGAGGGGGCTGAAGCTTTCTTT. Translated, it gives CASSLAEGAEAFF.

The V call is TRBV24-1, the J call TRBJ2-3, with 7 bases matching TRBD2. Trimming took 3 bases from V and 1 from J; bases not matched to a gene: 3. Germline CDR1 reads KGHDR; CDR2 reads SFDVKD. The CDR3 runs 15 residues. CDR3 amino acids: CATSDPSGGTDTQYF. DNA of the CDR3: TGTGCCACCAGTGATCCGAGCGGGGGCACAGATACGCAGTATTTT.

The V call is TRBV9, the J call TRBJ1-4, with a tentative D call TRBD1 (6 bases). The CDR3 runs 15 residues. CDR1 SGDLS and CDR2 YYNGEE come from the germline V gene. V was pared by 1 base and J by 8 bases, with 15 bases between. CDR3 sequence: CASSVNRQAGEKLFF. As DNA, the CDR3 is TGTGCCAGCAGCGTAAATCGACAGGCGGGCGAAAAACTGTTTTTT.

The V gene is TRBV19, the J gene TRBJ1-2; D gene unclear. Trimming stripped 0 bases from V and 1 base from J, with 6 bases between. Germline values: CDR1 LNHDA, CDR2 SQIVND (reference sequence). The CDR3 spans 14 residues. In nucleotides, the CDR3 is TGTGCCAGTAGTATAGATCGAAATAACTATGGCTACACCTTC. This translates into CASSIDRNNYGYTF.

For the CDR3, the DNA is TGTGCCATCAGTGACCAAGGGGGGGGCGCGGGGCCCCAGCATTTT. Translation gives CAISDQGGGAGPQHF. V usage is TRBV10-3 and J usage is TRBJ1-5; TRBD1 might be the D (6 bases). The CDR3 totals 15 residues. CDR1 is ENHRY, CDR2 SYGVKD, per germline. V shed 3 bases and J shed 9 bases, with 18 bases lying between them.